One sample yielded the 3 T cell receptor beta chains listed below, sequenced in a study of blood T cell repertoires in COVID-19. Generated by immunoSEQ multiplex PCR, the TCRdb table keeps only in-frame clones and is missing some. The sample consists of roughly 100,000 clones, roughly 87% of them appearing once. The sample was peripheral blood. All receptors derive from a woman older than 75 in a cohort sampled during active COVID-19.

This clone was detected once. The CDR3 loop reads CASNSGGAPDTQYF. The DNA for the CDR3 is TGTGCCAGCAACAGCGGGGGGGCCCCAGATACGCAGTATTTT. The gene calls are TRBV6-5 and TRBJ2-3, with 10 bases aligning to TRBD2. This CDR3 region has 14 residues. The trim removed 7 bases at V and 4 bases at J, leaving 5 bases unmatched. Germline V gives CDR1 MNHEY, CDR2 SVGAGI.

The rearrangement uses TRBV7-9 and TRBJ2-5; 13 bases agree with TRBD2. V dropped 5 bases and J dropped 5; count of bases not matched to a gene: 8. The CDR3 has 16 amino acids. Germline CDR1 reads SEHNR; CDR2 reads FQNEAQ (reference sequence). The CDR3 protein is CASSQVTSGRFETQYF. CDR3 bases: TGTGCCAGCAGCCAAGTGACTAGCGGGAGGTTTGAGACCCAGTACTTC.

This clone was picked up one time. The chain joins TRBV6-5 to TRBJ2-7; 11 nucleotides line up with TRBD1. This CDR3 has 15 residues. CDR1 is MNHEY, CDR2 SVGAGI, per germline. Germline trimming cut 7 bases from V and 3 bases from J; bases unmatched to any gene: 8. CDR3 coding DNA: TGTGCCAGCAAGGAATGGGACAGGGGGGACTACGAGCAGTACTTC. The encoded protein is CASKEWDRGDYEQYF.